These 20 T cell receptor beta chains came from one sample sequenced in a study of blood T cell repertoires in COVID-19. Some clones are missing from TCRdb's copy, which holds only in-frame ones; the method was immunoSEQ multiplex PCR. The data contain fewer than 250,000 clones, approximately 80% of them singletons. Source material: peripheral blood. The receptors originated from a woman aged 70-85 years with acute or convalescent COVID-19.

J is TRBJ1-3 and V is TRBV5-1, with TRBD1 matching 8 bases. There are 16 residues in the CDR3. V shed 0 bases, J shed 5 bases, and the junction held 7 bases outside the gene matches. Germline values: CDR1 SGHRS, CDR2 YFSETQ. This CDR3 is CASSLETGTGRNTIYF. DNA of the CDR3: TGCGCCAGCAGCTTGGAGACGGGGACAGGAAGAAACACCATATATTTT.

V usage is TRBV4-3 and J usage is TRBJ1-2; D is undetermined. The CDR3 spans 13 residues. Trimming removed 1 base at V and 0 bases at J, with 3 bases between. Germline V gene sequence: CDR1 LGHNA, CDR2 YSLEER. The CDR3 DNA reads as TGCGCCAGCAGCCAAGCGGCTAACTATGGCTACACCTTC. This gives the protein CASSQAANYGYTF.

Written as DNA, the CDR3 is TGTGCCAGCTCCGGGACAGAAAATTCACCCCTCCACTTT. Translating it yields CASSGTENSPLHF. This rearrangement joins TRBV2 to TRBJ1-6; the match to TRBD1 covers 7 bases. CDR1 SNHLY and CDR2 FYNNEI come from the germline V gene. This CDR3 spans 13 amino acids. V was pared by 8 bases and J by 7 bases, with 5 bases of the junction left unmatched.

The chain carries TRBV7-9 and TRBJ2-5; 8 positions agree with TRBD1. With 5 bases clipped from V and 4 bases from J, the junction kept 15 bases outside the gene matches. The CDR3 spans 17 residues. Germline V CDR1 and CDR2: SEHNR, FQNEAQ (reference sequence). CDR3 nucleotide sequence: TGTGCCAGCAGCCCGAAGGGCAGGGGGCGCGCCGGAGAGACCCAGTACTTC. Its translation is CASSPKGRGRAGETQYF.

The chain employs TRBV7-2 and TRBJ2-2, with TRBD1 identical over 7 bases. The germline CDR1 and CDR2 sequences are SGHTA and FQGNSA. CDR3 length equals 15 residues. The V and J ends lost 5 bases and 2 bases, in that order; junction bases with no gene match: 5. The DNA for the CDR3 is TGTGCCAGCAGCCTGACAGGGTACAACACCGGGGAGCTGTTTTTT. Residues: CASSLTGYNTGELFF.

In this sample, this clone turned up a few times. V and J are TRBV19 and TRBJ1-4, with a tentative D call TRBD1 (5 bases). Trimming removed 3 bases at V and 4 bases at J, with 9 bases between. The CDR3 sequence is 14 residues long. Germline CDR1 LNHDA, CDR2 SQIVND (reference sequence). CDR3 region: CASSITTDNEKLFF. DNA of the CDR3: TGTGCCAGTAGTATTACGACAGATAATGAAAAACTGTTTTTT.

The chain uses TRBV7-2 and TRBJ2-1; 9 nucleotides match TRBD2. CDR3 length equals 16 residues. The V and J ends lost 2 bases and 6 bases, in that order; junction bases with no gene match: 8. CDR1 and CDR2 from the germline V gene are SGHTA and FQGNSA. The chain's CDR3 is CASSLQGGGATNEQFF. DNA of the CDR3: TGTGCCAGCAGCTTACAGGGCGGGGGGGCCACCAATGAGCAGTTCTTC. The full variable domain, completed using reference TRBV7-2 and TRBJ2-1, is GAGVSQSPSNKVTEKGKDVELRCDPISGHTALYWYRQSLGQGLEFLIYFQGNSAPDKSGLPSDRFSAERTGGSVSTLTIQRTQQEDSAVYLCASSLQGGGATNEQFFGPGTRLTVL.

The rearrangement links TRBV6-6 to TRBJ1-6; D not resolved. Trimming stripped 2 bases from V and 0 bases from J, with 8 bases between. The CDR3 length is 16 residues. Germline V gene lookup returns CDR1 MNHNY and CDR2 SVGAGI (reference sequence). The CDR3 nucleotides read TGTGCCAGCAGTTACCTCGGGGACTCCTATAATTCACCCCTCCACTTT. Protein product: CASSYLGDSYNSPLHF.

The V and J genes are TRBV10-1 and TRBJ2-1; D unclear. V shed 2 bases and J shed 8 bases, with 16 bases lying between them. CDR3 size: 15 residues. CDR1 and CDR2 from the germline V gene are WNHNN and SYGVQD (reference sequence). CDR3 bases: TGCGCCAGCAGTGAGCCCGAACCTAGAATCGATGAGCAGTTCTTC. Translation: CASSEPEPRIDEQFF.

The V and J genes are TRBV7-2 and TRBJ1-1; the D gene is possibly TRBD1 (5 bases). The germline V and J ends were trimmed by 3 bases and 0 bases, with 5 bases remaining between them. CDR1 is SGHTA, CDR2 FQGNSA, per germline. The CDR3 has 13 residues. CDR3 DNA: TGTGCCAGCAGCTTGGACATGAACACTGAAGCTTTCTTT. Translating gives CASSLDMNTEAFF.

Only one count was recorded for this clone. V gene TRBV9 combines with J gene TRBJ2-3, with 9 bases aligning to TRBD2. From germline, CDR1 is SGDLS and CDR2 YYNGEE. This CDR3 has 16 residues. V was clipped by 4 bases and J by 2 bases; unmatched bases: 8. CDR3 sequence: CASSLSPGLATDTQYF. CDR3 in DNA: TGTGCCAGCAGCTTGAGTCCGGGACTAGCCACAGATACGCAGTATTTT.

The V call is TRBV28, the J call TRBJ1-5, with 8 bases aligning to TRBD1. Germline values: CDR1 MDHEN, CDR2 SYDVKM. V dropped 3 bases and J dropped 6; count of bases not matched to a gene: 4. The CDR3 runs to 14 residues. The CDR3 is CASSFQGAGQPQHF. In DNA, the CDR3 is TGTGCCAGCAGTTTCCAGGGGGCCGGTCAGCCCCAGCATTTT. Supplemented by reference TRBV28 and TRBJ1-5, the full variable domain reads DVKVTQSSRYLVKRTGEKVFLECVQDMDHENMFWYRQDPGLGLRLIYFSYDVKMKEKGDIPEGYSVSREKKERFSLILESASTNQTSMYLCASSFQGAGQPQHFGDGTRLSIL.

This chain uses TRBV10-1 with TRBJ1-1; D is unclear. Trimming shortened V by 5 bases and J by 7 bases, and 17 bases separated the two germline ends. The CDR3 has 14 amino acids. CDR1 and CDR2 from the germline V gene are WNHNN and SYGVQD (reference sequence). The CDR3 protein is CASSPGSTVGEAFF. CDR3 coding DNA: TGCGCCAGCAGTCCGGGGTCAACCGTGGGTGAAGCTTTCTTT.

V usage is TRBV10-1 and J usage is TRBJ2-5; 12 bases are shared with TRBD1. The CDR3 has 15 amino acids. The germline CDR1 and CDR2 sequences are WNHNN and SYGVQD (reference sequence). The J segment lost 5 bases and the V segment lost 6 bases, leaving 7 bases of the junction unmatched. CDR3 in DNA: TGCGCCAGCAGCGTGGGACAGGGGGCCGGGGAGACCCAGTACTTC. Its translation is CASSVGQGAGETQYF.

The chain couples TRBV24-1 to TRBJ1-2; D is possibly TRBD1 (6 bases). Germline assignment: CDR1 KGHDR and CDR2 SFDVKD. V gave up 1 base and J gave up 8 bases, with 16 bases separating them. CDR3 length: 15 residues. CDR3 amino acids: CATSDLGGDYPGYTF. The CDR3 DNA sequence: TGTGCCACCAGTGATTTAGGGGGAGACTACCCCGGCTACACCTTC.

This clone was recorded at least ten times. V gene TRBV5-1 combines with J gene TRBJ2-7; 8 nucleotides agree with TRBD2. With 4 bases clipped from V and 0 bases from J, the junction kept 3 bases outside the gene matches. This CDR3 has 14 amino acids. The germline V gene has CDR1 SGHRS and CDR2 YFSETQ. CDR3 nucleotides: TGCGCCAGCAGCATAGCGGGGAGCTCCTACGAGCAGTACTTC. This encodes CASSIAGSSYEQYF.

The gene calls are TRBV19 and TRBJ1-2, with D uncertain. From germline, CDR1 is LNHDA and CDR2 SQIVND (reference sequence). The CDR3 extends over 12 amino acids. The V end was cut by 4 bases, the J end by 5 bases, with 8 bases between. As DNA, the CDR3 is TGTGCCAGTAGTACCAACTCGTATGGCTACACCTTC. This sequence encodes CASSTNSYGYTF.

The rearrangement links TRBV7-2 to TRBJ2-3; a weak D match, TRBD1 (6 bases). V lost 4 bases and J 5 bases, leaving 16 bases between the germline ends. Germline assignment: CDR1 SGHTA and CDR2 FQGNSA. The CDR3 is 15 residues long. The DNA for the CDR3 is TGTGCCAGCAGCTACCGCATCAGGGGACAAGATACGCAGTATTTT. Translated: CASSYRIRGQDTQYF.

The genes are TRBV14 and TRBJ2-5; TRBD2 agrees at 11 bases. Germline lookup yields CDR1 SGHDN and CDR2 FVKESK. V lost 4 bases to trimming and J lost 2 bases; unmatched junction nucleotides: 6. This CDR3 has 16 residues. The chain's CDR3 is CASSPGTSGLQETQYF. CDR3 in DNA: TGTGCCAGCAGCCCAGGGACTAGCGGACTGCAAGAGACCCAGTACTTC.

The J gene is TRBJ2-1, the V gene TRBV5-4, with 8 positions matching TRBD2. The CDR3 is 16 residues long. V was pared by 1 base and J by 6 bases, with 9 bases of the junction left unmatched. The germline CDR1 and CDR2 sequences are SGHNT and YYREEE (reference sequence). The CDR3 DNA reads TGTGCCAGCAGCTTGACGGGGGGGCCCCTCAGCAATGAGCAGTTCTTC. As protein: CASSLTGGPLSNEQFF.